The 20 T cell receptor beta chains presented below share a single source sample, sequenced in a study of identifying expanded T cells in peripheral blood. Some clones are missing from TCRdb's copy, which holds only in-frame ones; the method was immunoSEQ multiplex PCR. The table records tens of thousands of clones, approximately 88% of them present only once. Sample: blood. These TCRs come from a person aged 18-70 years in good health.

The chain has TRBV29-1 and TRBJ2-3, with a weak D call TRBD1 (6 bases). With 2 bases removed from V and 2 bases from J, the gap between germline ends came to 11 bases. The V gene's germline CDR1 is SQVTM and CDR2 ANQGSEA. The CDR3 sequence is 14 residues long. CDR3 coding DNA: TGCAGCGTTGAAAAGGACAGCGACACAGATACGCAGTATTTT. Protein product: CSVEKDSDTDTQYF.

V gene TRBV11-3 combines with J gene TRBJ2-7; weak D call: TRBD2 (6 bases). The CDR3 is 14 amino acids. The germline V gene has CDR1 SGHNT and CDR2 YENEEA. V shed 5 bases and J shed 1 base, with 12 bases lying between them. This CDR3 is CASSPGADSYEQYF. CDR3 sequence (DNA): TGTGCCAGCAGCCCGGGAGCGGATTCCTACGAGCAGTACTTC. Variable domain in full (rest from reference TRBV11-3 and TRBJ2-7): EAGVVQSPRYKIIEKKQPVAFWCNPISGHNTLYWYLQNLGQGPELLIRYENEEAVDDSQLPKDRFSAERLKGVDSTLKIQPAELGDSAVYLCASSPGADSYEQYFGPGTRLTVT.

This chain uses TRBV6-1 with TRBJ2-7; weak D call: TRBD1 (7 bases). Per the germline V gene, CDR1 is MNHNS and CDR2 is SASEGT. This CDR3 comprises 15 residues. The V end was cut by 4 bases, the J end by 3 bases, with 16 bases between. In nucleotides, the CDR3 is TGTGCCAGCAGTGCCCGGGGGACAGTCAACTACGAGCAGTACTTC. Amino acid sequence: CASSARGTVNYEQYF.

The chain recombines TRBV13 with TRBJ2-7, with TRBD2 identical over 9 bases. Germline-derived CDR1 and CDR2 are PRHDT and FYEKMQ (reference sequence). Trimming at V came to 5 bases and at J to 2 bases, leaving 7 bases not matched to a gene. This CDR3 spans 15 amino acids. This chain's CDR3 is CASSVSSGRTYEQYF. DNA of the CDR3: TGTGCCAGCAGCGTTAGTAGCGGGAGAACCTACGAGCAGTACTTC.

This chain links TRBV19 with TRBJ1-1; D is undetermined. This CDR3 is built from 15 residues. Germline V gene sequence: CDR1 LNHDA, CDR2 SQIVND (reference sequence). V dropped 3 bases and J dropped 2 bases, with 13 bases sitting between them. CDR3 region: CASSISNGVNTEAFF. The CDR3 DNA is TGTGCCAGTAGTATTAGTAATGGGGTAAACACTGAAGCTTTCTTT.

This clone was found once. This sequence joins TRBV19 and TRBJ1-6; 7 nucleotides match TRBD1. The CDR3 runs to 16 residues. V lost 3 bases and J lost 7; bases outside the gene matches: 9. CDR1 LNHDA and CDR2 SQIVND come from the germline V gene (reference sequence). CDR3 loop: CASSITSGGWNSPLHF. CDR3 DNA sequence: TGTGCCAGTAGTATTACATCAGGGGGGTGGAATTCACCCCTCCACTTT.

The rearrangement links TRBV5-6 to TRBJ2-1, with a weak D call TRBD1 (6 bases). Germline CDR1 reads SGHDT; CDR2 reads YYEEEE. This CDR3 has 17 amino acids. V was pared by 0 bases and J by 3 bases, with 16 bases between. CDR3 loop: CASSLVVRNRVYNEQFF. The CDR3, as DNA: TGTGCCAGCAGCTTGGTCGTCAGAAACAGGGTCTACAATGAGCAGTTCTTC.

This clone was counted once. V and J are TRBV7-2 and TRBJ1-2, with a weak D call TRBD1 (5 bases). Germline-derived CDR1 and CDR2 are SGHTA and FQGNSA. The CDR3 is 13 residues long. Trimming cost V 1 base and J 5 bases, with 8 bases left between them. CDR3 sequence: CASSLGGVYGYTF. CDR3 sequence (DNA): TGTGCCAGCAGCTTAGGGGGGGTTTATGGCTACACCTTC.

The rearrangement links TRBV11-2 to TRBJ1-1, with a tentative D call TRBD1 (5 bases). The CDR3 runs to 14 residues. The germline V and J ends were trimmed by 2 bases and 6 bases, with 13 bases remaining between them. Germline CDR1 SGHAT, CDR2 FQNNGV. CDR3 region: CASSLQTEDPEAFF. The CDR3 DNA reads as TGTGCCAGCAGCTTACAGACAGAGGATCCTGAAGCTTTCTTT.

The rearrangement joins TRBV5-1 to TRBJ2-1; D not resolved. The CDR3 is 14 amino acids. Germline CDR1 reads SGHRS; CDR2 reads YFSETQ. V lost 0 bases and J 1 base, leaving 5 bases between the germline ends. CDR3 in amino acids: CASSLVGSYNEQFF. The DNA of the CDR3 is TGCGCCAGCAGCTTGGTGGGGTCCTACAATGAGCAGTTCTTC.

The chain employs TRBV4-3 and TRBJ2-3; D may be TRBD2 (6 bases). This CDR3 contains 16 residues. V dropped 1 base and J dropped 0 bases, with 11 bases sitting between them. Germline V gives CDR1 LGHNA, CDR2 YSLEER. The CDR3 is CASSQVGTASTDTQYF. In DNA, the CDR3 is TGCGCCAGCAGCCAAGTAGGGACTGCTAGCACAGATACGCAGTATTTT.

The chain is built from TRBV10-3 and TRBJ2-1; either TRBD1 or TRBD2 may fit D (7 bases each). V was shortened by 11 bases and J by 0 bases, with 14 bases between the two germline ends. Germline values: CDR1 ENHRY, CDR2 SYGVKD. CDR3 size: 14 residues. CDR3 sequence (DNA): TGTGCCGCCCAGCGGGACAGCTCCTACAATGAGCAGTTCTTC. Protein: CAAQRDSSYNEQFF.

The chain uses TRBV11-2 and TRBJ2-5, with D possibly matching TRBD2 (6 bases). Looked up from germline, CDR1 is SGHAT and CDR2 is FQNNGV. The CDR3 has 14 amino acids. Trimming cost V 1 base and J 6 bases, with 12 bases left between them. As DNA, the CDR3 is TGTGCCAGCAGCTTAGGCGGGGACCGAAAGACCCAGTACTTC. It specifies CASSLGGDRKTQYF. The complete variable domain, with remaining parts taken from reference TRBV11-2 and TRBJ2-5, reads EAGVAQSPRYKIIEKRQSVAFWCNPISGHATLYWYQQILGQGPKLLIQFQNNGVVDDSQLPKDRFSAERLKGVDSTLKIQPAKLEDSAVYLCASSLGGDRKTQYFGPGTRLLVL.

The chain couples TRBV27 to TRBJ2-2; maybe TRBD2 (5 bases). CDR1 and CDR2 (germline): MNHEY, SMNVEV (reference sequence). CDR3 length: 16 amino acids. With 2 bases removed from V and 7 bases from J, the gap between germline ends came to 17 bases. As DNA, the CDR3 is TGTGCCAGCAGTTTACGTTTCGGGTGGGAGATCGGGGAGCTGTTTTTT. This codes for CASSLRFGWEIGELFF.

The V call is TRBV27, the J call TRBJ2-1, with D possibly called TRBD1 or TRBD2 (6 bases each). The CDR3 extends over 16 amino acids. Trimming left V 3 bases short and J 5 bases short, with 17 bases between. Germline values: CDR1 MNHEY, CDR2 SMNVEV (reference sequence). CDR3 in DNA: TGTGCCAGCAGTTTGGCGAACAGGGCGGGAAACAATGAGCAGTTCTTC. Translating it yields CASSLANRAGNNEQFF.

The rearrangement links TRBV4-2 to TRBJ1-2, with D hard to call. This CDR3 region has 12 residues. Trimming stripped 0 bases from V and 10 bases from J, with 9 bases between. CDR1 is LGHNA, CDR2 YNFKEQ, per germline. This chain's CDR3 is CASSQDSADYTF. The CDR3 DNA reads TGTGCCAGCAGCCAAGATTCCGCGGACTACACCTTC.

CDR3 in amino acids: CAISVDKMNTEAFF. The CDR3 nucleotides are TGTGCCATCAGTGTCGACAAGATGAACACTGAAGCTTTCTTT. V usage is TRBV10-3 and J usage is TRBJ1-1; D ambiguous. Germline V CDR1 and CDR2: ENHRY, SYGVKD. The CDR3 is 14 residues long. V was clipped by 4 bases and J by 0 bases, with 9 bases between them.

The chain links TRBV5-1 to TRBJ2-6, with no clear D. CDR3 length equals 14 residues. With 4 bases removed from V and 1 base from J, the gap between germline ends came to 6 bases. Germline V gene data show CDR1 as SGHRS and CDR2 as YFSETQ. CDR3: CASSPGSGANVLTF. CDR3 nucleotide sequence: TGCGCCAGCAGCCCAGGATCTGGGGCCAACGTCCTGACTTTC. Drawing the rest from reference TRBV5-1 and TRBJ2-6, the complete variable domain is KAGVTQTPRYLIKTRGQQVTLSCSPISGHRSVSWYQQTPGQGLQFLFEYFSETQRNKGNFPGRFSGRQFSNSRSEMNVSTLELGDSALYLCASSPGSGANVLTFGAGSRLTVL.

CDR3: CASSLSSGRLNEQFF. In nucleotides, the CDR3 is TGTGCCAGCAGCTTGTCTAGCGGGAGGTTGAATGAGCAGTTCTTC. The chain recombines TRBV7-3 with TRBJ2-1; 11 bases match TRBD2. Germline V gene lookup returns CDR1 SGHTA and CDR2 FQGTGA. CDR3 length equals 15 residues. V lost 3 bases and J lost 7; bases outside the gene matches: 5.

The chain carries TRBV7-3 and TRBJ1-1; TRBD1 matches at 8 bases. After removal of 1 base from V and 1 base from J, the junction contained 5 bases not matched to a gene. The CDR3 extends over 16 amino acids. Germline CDR1 is SGHTA and CDR2 is FQGTGA. CDR3 sequence: CASSLRTGLTNTEAFF. The CDR3 DNA follows: TGTGCCAGCAGCTTAAGGACAGGGCTTACGAACACTGAAGCTTTCTTT.